One sample yielded the 25 T cell receptor beta chains listed below, sequenced in a study of STAT5B mutations in CD4+ large granular lymphocyte leukemia. The assay was immunoSEQ multiplex PCR, and TCRdb's table has in-frame clones only and misses some. The repertoire includes about 38,000 clones, 70% to 80% of them detected once, and 0.55% sits in the top ten. Sequencing was done on a sample of CD4+ T cells from blood buffy coats. Receptors were obtained from a human donor in good health.

The chain has TRBV5-4 and TRBJ2-7; tentatively, D is TRBD2 (5 bases). Germline V gene lookup returns CDR1 SGHNT and CDR2 YYREEE (reference sequence). V shed 4 bases and J shed 0 bases, with 8 bases lying between them. The length of the CDR3 is 13 residues. The CDR3 loop is CASSITSSYEQYF. As DNA, the CDR3 is TGTGCCAGCAGCATAACTAGCTCCTACGAGCAGTACTTC.

The chain uses TRBV19 and TRBJ2-2, with TRBD2 as a possible D gene (5 bases). CDR3 length: 14 residues. CDR1 and CDR2 from the germline V gene are LNHDA and SQIVND (reference sequence). V was shortened by 10 bases and J by 2 bases, with 14 bases between the two germline ends. The CDR3 DNA is TGTGCCACCATGACCGGGGAAAACACCGGGGAGCTGTTTTTT. This codes for CATMTGENTGELFF.

This clone was seen only once. The V and J genes are TRBV20-1 and TRBJ2-7; maybe TRBD1 (6 bases). Per germline, CDR1 DFQATT and CDR2 SNEGSKA (reference sequence). CDR3 size: 11 residues. The germline V and J ends were trimmed by 6 bases and 0 bases, with 6 bases remaining between them. In DNA, the CDR3 is TGCAGTGCGGACAGCTCCTACGAGCAGTACTTC. The encoded protein is CSADSSYEQYF.

CDR3 amino acids: CASSAGRVGNEQYF. The CDR3 DNA is TGTGCCAGCAGTGCAGGCAGGGTTGGAAACGAGCAGTACTTC. The gene calls are TRBV2 and TRBJ2-7; D possibly corresponds to TRBD1 (5 bases). The germline V gene has CDR1 SNHLY and CDR2 FYNNEI. This CDR3 spans 14 amino acids. Deletions cut 4 bases from V and 5 bases from J, with 15 bases between. The variable domain in full, completed from reference TRBV2 and TRBJ2-7, reads EPEVTQTPSHQVTQMGQEVILRCVPISNHLYFYWYRQILGQKVEFLVSFYNNEISEKSEIFDDQFSVERPDGSNFTLKIRSTKLEDSAMYFCASSAGRVGNEQYFGPGTRLTVT.

The chain couples TRBV6-5 to TRBJ2-5; TRBD2 matches 10 bases. Germline CDR1 is MNHEY and CDR2 is SVGAGI. The CDR3 extends over 15 amino acids. After removal of 10 bases from V and 1 base from J, the junction contained 9 bases not matched to a gene. The CDR3 region is CATRRSGGFQETQYF. The CDR3 bases are TGTGCCACAAGACGTAGCGGGGGGTTCCAAGAGACCCAGTACTTC.

The chain combines TRBV28 with TRBJ2-7; 8 bases line up with TRBD1. This CDR3 contains 14 residues. The germline CDR1 and CDR2 sequences are MDHEN and SYDVKM. Trimming at V came to 6 bases and at J to 4 bases, leaving 8 bases not matched to a gene. The CDR3 nucleotides read TGTGCCAGCAGCCCTCCTGACAGGGGTTACGAGCAGTACTTC. Amino acid sequence: CASSPPDRGYEQYF. Full variable domain (missing parts from reference TRBV28 and TRBJ2-7): DVKVTQSSRYLVKRTGEKVFLECVQDMDHENMFWYRQDPGLGLRLIYFSYDVKMKEKGDIPEGYSVSREKKERFSLILESASTNQTSMYLCASSPPDRGYEQYFGPGTRLTVT.

This sequence joins TRBV7-2 and TRBJ2-1; 14 positions match TRBD2. The CDR3 is 14 residues long. Per germline, CDR1 SGHTA and CDR2 FQGNSA. Trimming cost V 3 bases and J 12 bases; bases outside gene matches: 4. In nucleotides, the CDR3 is TGTGCCAGCAGCTTGGGGGGACTAGCGGGGGCGCAGTTCTTC. It translates to CASSLGGLAGAQFF.

The V and J genes are TRBV5-4 and TRBJ2-3; D gene unclear. Germline V gene sequence: CDR1 SGHNT, CDR2 YYREEE (reference sequence). This CDR3 has 14 amino acids. The V and J ends lost 0 bases and 6 bases respectively, with 11 bases between them. In DNA, the CDR3 is TGTGCCAGCAGCTTGGTCGGGTCCAGGGATACGCAGTATTTT. Amino acids: CASSLVGSRDTQYF.

This clone came up once. The chain is built from TRBV7-9 and TRBJ2-7; 10 positions match TRBD1. V dropped 4 bases and J dropped 6; count of bases not matched to a gene: 6. The CDR3 has 14 amino acids. Germline V gene sequence: CDR1 SEHNR, CDR2 FQNEAQ (reference sequence). Here the CDR3 reads CASSWGTGESEQYF. The CDR3, as DNA: TGTGCCAGCAGCTGGGGGACAGGGGAGAGCGAGCAGTACTTC.

The chain is built from TRBV2 and TRBJ1-6; D remains ambiguous. The CDR3 runs to 13 residues. Germline CDR1 and CDR2: SNHLY and FYNNEI. Trimming pared 1 base from V and 7 bases from J, leaving 5 bases between. The DNA of the CDR3 is TGTGCCAGCAGTGAAGTGGCGAATTCACCCCTCCACTTT. Translated, it gives CASSEVANSPLHF.

J is TRBJ2-6 and V is TRBV30; D is unclear. V was clipped by 7 bases and J by 4 bases, with 11 bases between them. Germline-derived CDR1 and CDR2 are GTSNPN and SVGIG (reference sequence). This CDR3 contains 13 residues. The CDR3 nucleotides read TGTGCCTCAGACTCCGCGGGGGCCAACGTCCTGACTTTC. This encodes CASDSAGANVLTF.

The chain joins TRBV30 to TRBJ1-3; 7 bases agree with TRBD1. Germline V gene lookup returns CDR1 GTSNPN and CDR2 SVGIG (reference sequence). V gave up 2 bases and J gave up 3 bases; unmatched junction bases: 1. This CDR3 region has 13 residues. For the CDR3, the DNA is TGTGCCTGGAGTACAGGGGATGGAAACACCATATATTTT. It translates to CAWSTGDGNTIYF.

This chain links TRBV9 with TRBJ2-7; 10 nucleotides line up with TRBD2. Germline trimming cut 0 bases from V and 2 bases from J; bases unmatched to any gene: 5. CDR1 and CDR2 (germline): SGDLS, YYNGEE. The CDR3 has 16 residues. The CDR3 DNA reads TGTGCCAGCAGCGTAGGGTTAGCGGGGGGTCCCTACGAGCAGTACTTC. It yields the protein CASSVGLAGGPYEQYF.

J is TRBJ2-2 and V is TRBV5-1; D remains unclear. The length of the CDR3 is 17 residues. Trimming took off 0 bases at V and 0 bases at J, with 12 bases between the two ends. The germline V gene has CDR1 SGHRS and CDR2 YFSETQ. The CDR3: CASSLAWTETNTGELFF. DNA of the CDR3: TGCGCCAGCAGCTTGGCGTGGACCGAGACGAACACCGGGGAGCTGTTTTTT.

This chain's CDR3 is CASSSRDFYGYTF. DNA for the CDR3: TGTGCCAGCAGCTCCCGGGACTTCTATGGCTACACCTTC. V and J are TRBV7-9 and TRBJ1-2, with D possibly TRBD1 on 5 matching bases. V lost 4 bases to trimming and J lost 4 bases, with 10 bases between them. Germline V gene data show CDR1 as SEHNR and CDR2 as FQNEAQ (reference sequence). CDR3 size: 13 residues.

The chain links TRBV7-8 to TRBJ2-3; the D gene is possibly TRBD2 (5 bases). The CDR3 length is 14 residues. V was pared by 5 bases and J by 4 bases, with 13 bases between. Germline CDR1 SGHVS, CDR2 FQNEAQ. The CDR3 sequence is CASSQAVYADTQYF. The CDR3, as DNA: TGTGCCAGCAGCCAAGCGGTTTATGCAGATACGCAGTATTTT.

The chain links TRBV6-6 to TRBJ2-3; D might be TRBD2 (5 bases). V was pared by 0 bases and J by 2 bases, with 12 bases between. CDR1 is MNHNY, CDR2 SVGAGI, per germline (reference sequence). The CDR3 contains 16 residues. CDR3 in amino acids: CASSYSSSGVTDTQYF. The CDR3 region has the DNA TGTGCCAGCAGTTACTCGAGCAGCGGAGTCACAGATACGCAGTATTTT.

The count of this clone is one. The chain recombines TRBV7-3 with TRBJ2-3, with 10 bases aligning to TRBD2. The germline gives CDR1 SGHTA, CDR2 FQGTGA. CDR3 length: 15 residues. With 2 bases clipped from V and 6 bases from J, the junction kept 5 bases outside the gene matches. For the CDR3, the DNA is TGTGCCAGCAGCTTAGGAGCGGGAGGGCCGGATACGCAGTATTTT. It encodes CASSLGAGGPDTQYF.

The J gene is TRBJ2-7, the V gene TRBV30; TRBD2 agrees at 11 bases. The V gene end was trimmed by 6 bases and the J gene end by 4 bases; junction bases not matched to a gene: 2. Germline V gene data show CDR1 as GTSNPN and CDR2 as SVGIG (reference sequence). This CDR3 spans 12 amino acids. CDR3 loop: CACTSGSYEQYF. CDR3 in DNA: TGTGCCTGTACTAGCGGGAGTTACGAGCAGTACTTC.

The gene calls are TRBV7-9 and TRBJ2-1; possible D gene TRBD1, 8 bases. The CDR3 is 16 amino acids. Germline assignment: CDR1 SEHNR and CDR2 FQNEAQ (reference sequence). V was cut by 5 bases and J by 4 bases, with 18 bases left in between. CDR3 bases: TGTGCCAGCAGCACTTCAGGGGGCGGGGGATACAATGAGCAGTTCTTC. It yields the protein CASSTSGGGGYNEQFF.

V is TRBV7-3 and J is TRBJ2-3, with D uncertain. The CDR3 is made up of 13 amino acids. Germline-derived CDR1 and CDR2 are SGHTA and FQGTGA. With 5 bases removed from V and 0 bases from J, the gap between germline ends came to 6 bases. CDR3 in DNA: TGTGCCAGCAGCGCGACTAGCACAGATACGCAGTATTTT. Residues: CASSATSTDTQYF.

V and J are TRBV10-3 and TRBJ2-7, with TRBD2 identical over 7 bases. Germline CDR1 ENHRY, CDR2 SYGVKD. This CDR3 spans 19 amino acids. The ends lost 1 base at V and 0 bases at J; junction bases unmatched: 15. For the CDR3, the DNA is TGTGCCATCAGTGAGTGGCGGGAGCCGGCAATCGGGAGCTCCTACGAGCAGTACTTC. It is translated as CAISEWREPAIGSSYEQYF.

V usage is TRBV27 and J usage is TRBJ2-1, with D perhaps matching TRBD2 (5 bases). The V end was cut by 6 bases, the J end by 5 bases, with 17 bases between. CDR1 and CDR2 (germline): MNHEY, SMNVEV (reference sequence). This CDR3 has 15 residues. CDR3 sequence: CASSVGSAKNNEQFF. DNA for the CDR3: TGTGCCAGCAGCGTCGGTAGCGCCAAAAACAATGAGCAGTTCTTC.

The V gene is TRBV5-1, the J gene TRBJ1-1; 11 bases match TRBD1. The CDR3 is 13 residues long. Looked up from germline, CDR1 is SGHRS and CDR2 is YFSETQ. V was pared by 4 bases and J by 11 bases, with 7 bases of the junction left unmatched. The DNA of the CDR3 is TGCGCCAGCAGCCAAACTGGACAGGGGGCGGCTTTCTTT. Translated, it gives CASSQTGQGAAFF.

J is TRBJ2-5 and V is TRBV15; 9 positions agree with TRBD2. This CDR3 has 15 amino acids. CDR1 and CDR2 from the germline V gene are LNHNV and YYDKDF (reference sequence). V shed 5 bases, J shed 2 bases, and the junction held 6 bases outside the gene matches. The CDR3: CATSSQRGAQETQYF. The DNA for the CDR3 is TGTGCCACCAGCTCTCAGCGGGGGGCGCAAGAGACCCAGTACTTC.